Listed below are T cell receptor beta chains from one sample, sequenced in a study of blood T cell repertoires in COVID-19. Some clones are missing from TCRdb's copy, which holds only in-frame ones; the method was immunoSEQ multiplex PCR. The sample contains about 94,000 clones, 80% to 85% of which appear only once. Sequencing was performed on peripheral blood. These receptor sequences come from a man aged 55-75 years with acute or convalescent COVID-19. Both conserved end residues are trimmed from each CDR3. A clone size is listed for some rows: how often the clone was seen (once, few, many), or a class if it is expanded.

-,TRBV24-1,ATSGPAGVDGYT
few,TRBV7-9,ASSATGYSNQPQH
-,TRBV15,ATSSTTGGYGYT
-,TRBV19,ASSGKGGTEAF
-,TRBV18,ASSPRAGGSMNTEAF
-,TRBV24-1,ATSDAGDPNSPLH
-,TRBV9,ASSVPDRGEAGELF
-,TRBV2,ASSEAANWSSGYT
once,TRBV18,ASSPVAGSEAF
-,TRBV19,ASSPQGYRVTNEKLF
-,TRBV4-3,ASSQEAGGSGANVLT
few,TRBV4-3,ASSQDREVTTNEKLF
once,TRBV5-4,ASSVWGETEAF
-,TRBV3-1/TRBV3-2,ASSPMMGGAEAF
-,TRBV12-3/TRBV12-4,ASTGTGLYGYT
-,TRBV12-3/TRBV12-4,ASGLWGGDAF
-,TRBV5-5,ASSSWWETEAF
-,TRBV5-1,ASSLAQGGRQKLF
-,TRBV12-3/TRBV12-4,ASEASGNTIY
few,TRBV10-3,AISESPGKTGNTIY
few,TRBV3-1/TRBV3-2,ASSQVPNLGREQENEQF
once,TRBV10-2,ASSGLFWTDTQY
few,TRBV2,ATTHGTSDFAGELF
-,TRBV19,ASTPGPDSHQPQH
-,TRBV7-9,ASSLGTGGREQY
-,TRBV4-2,ASSQERQQTHYGYT
-,TRBV2,ASSEASGPQETQY
few,TRBV27,ASTRDRNYNEQF
-,TRBV5-1,ASSKSGHLYQETQY
-,TRBV4-1,ASSQAPGFSNQPQH
-,TRBV19,ASSIAQGNGYT
-,TRBV19,ASSTQGGYYGYT
-,TRBV4-1,ASRPTGGRADTQY
-,TRBV25-1,ASRDGAEAF
-,TRBV19,ASSSGGTGELF
-,TRBV6-5,ASASGSTDTQY
few,TRBV7-8,ASSPWGAGRYNEQF
-,TRBV11-2,ASSLDGQGRYT
-,TRBV6-6,ASSYRGRGPNTEAF
-,TRBV5-1,ASSWTVPGGQETQY
-,TRBV30,AWSVLDEKLF
few,TRBV6-2/TRBV6-3,ASSKLAGYDEQF
-,TRBV30,ALQTVLNYGYT
-,TRBV10-2,ASRLAGGTGELF
-,TRBV6-5,ASSYQPGLPYEQY
-,TRBV3-1/TRBV3-2,ASSQIAGVAGGLKTQY
-,TRBV5-8,ASSYTGKQETQY
-,TRBV27,ASSLFWTANTEAF
-,TRBV19,ASSSEEVAGQLYEQY
-,TRBV9,ASSVALTGGGNTIY